This T cell receptor beta chain was captured by sequencing in a study of blood T cell repertoires in COVID-19. The wider study: Samples of COVID-19 (acute and convalescent) were obtained from the United States, Italy and Spain. Sample material is recorded as cDNA or gDNA derived from T cells, B-cell-depleted T cells, or PBMCs.

As processed by the authors: Reference gene primer amplification yielded estimated nucleated cell counts. Profiled with immunoSEQ multiplex PCR; TCRdb holds only in-frame clones, not every one. For V, J and clone size, that table is used; D and trimming come from the DNA. The sample shows roughly 100,000 clones, approximately 84% of them seen only once. Germline values: CDR1 GTSNPN, CDR2 SVGIG (reference sequence). The CDR3 is 14 amino acids. V dropped 4 bases and J dropped 1 base, with 10 bases sitting between them. The receptor was derived from a human donor in a cohort sampled during active COVID-19. The sample was peripheral blood. This chain joins TRBV30 and TRBJ2-2; no reliable D call. The CDR3 DNA is TGTGCCTGGATGGCGGCTTGGAACACCGGGGAGCTGTTTTTT. Amino acid sequence: CAWMAAWNTGELFF.